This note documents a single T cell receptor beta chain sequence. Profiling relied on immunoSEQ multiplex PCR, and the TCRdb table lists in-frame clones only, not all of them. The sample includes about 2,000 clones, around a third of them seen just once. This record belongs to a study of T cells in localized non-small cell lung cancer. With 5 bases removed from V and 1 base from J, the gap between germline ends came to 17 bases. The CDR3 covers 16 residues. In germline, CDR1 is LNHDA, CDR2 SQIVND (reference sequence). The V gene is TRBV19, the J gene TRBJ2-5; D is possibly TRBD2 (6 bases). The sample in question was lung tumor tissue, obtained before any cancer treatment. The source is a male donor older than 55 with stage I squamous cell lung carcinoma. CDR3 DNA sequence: TGTGCCAGTAGTGTCCGGATGGAGGGAGCCCAAGAGACCCAGTACTTC. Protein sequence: CASSVRMEGAQETQYF.